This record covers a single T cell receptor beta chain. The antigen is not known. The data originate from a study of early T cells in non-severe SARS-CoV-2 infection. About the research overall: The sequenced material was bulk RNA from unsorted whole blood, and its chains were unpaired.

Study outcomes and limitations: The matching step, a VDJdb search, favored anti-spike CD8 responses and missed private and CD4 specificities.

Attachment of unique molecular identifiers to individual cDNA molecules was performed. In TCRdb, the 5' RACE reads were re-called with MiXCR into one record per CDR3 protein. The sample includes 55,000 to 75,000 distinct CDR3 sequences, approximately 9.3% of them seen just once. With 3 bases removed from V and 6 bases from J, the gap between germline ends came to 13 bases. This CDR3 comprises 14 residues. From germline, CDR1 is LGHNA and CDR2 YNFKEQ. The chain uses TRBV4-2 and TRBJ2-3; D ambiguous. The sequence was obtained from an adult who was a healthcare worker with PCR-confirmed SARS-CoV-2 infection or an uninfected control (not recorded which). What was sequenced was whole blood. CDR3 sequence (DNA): TGTGCCAGCAGCCAGTCGACCGATATGGATACGCAGTATTTT. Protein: CASSQSTDMDTQYF.